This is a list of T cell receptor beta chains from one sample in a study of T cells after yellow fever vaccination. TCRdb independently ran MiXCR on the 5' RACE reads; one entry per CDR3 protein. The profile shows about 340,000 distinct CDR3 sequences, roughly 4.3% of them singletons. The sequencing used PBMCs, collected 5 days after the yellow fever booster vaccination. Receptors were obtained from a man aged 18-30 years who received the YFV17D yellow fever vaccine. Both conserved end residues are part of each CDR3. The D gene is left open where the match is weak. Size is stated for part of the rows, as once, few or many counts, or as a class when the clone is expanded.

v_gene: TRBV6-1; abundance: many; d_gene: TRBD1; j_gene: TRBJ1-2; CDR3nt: TGTGCCAGCAGTTGTCTCGGGACAGGGTGTTTTCCCACCTTC; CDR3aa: CASSCLGTGCFPTF
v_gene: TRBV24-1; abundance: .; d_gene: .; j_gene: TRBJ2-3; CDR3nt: TGTGCCACCAGTAATGACGGGTGGGATACGCAGTATTTT; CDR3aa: CATSNDGWDTQYF
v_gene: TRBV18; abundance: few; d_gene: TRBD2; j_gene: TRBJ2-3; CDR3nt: TGTGCCAGCTCACCACCAGTAGCGGGACGCAGCACAGATACGCAGTATTTT; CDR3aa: CASSPPVAGRSTDTQYF
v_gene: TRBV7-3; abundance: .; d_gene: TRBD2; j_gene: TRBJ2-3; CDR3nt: TGTGCCAGCAGCCATCGGGCAGCGGGGATCACAGATACGCAGTATTTT; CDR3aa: CASSHRAAGITDTQYF
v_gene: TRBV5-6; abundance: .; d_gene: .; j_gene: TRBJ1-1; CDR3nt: TGTGCCAGCAGCTACATTACAGGCGTGGTTGAAGCTTTCTTT; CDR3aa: CASSYITGVVEAFF
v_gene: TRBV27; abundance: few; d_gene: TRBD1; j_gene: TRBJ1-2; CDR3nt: TGTGCCAGCAGTTCTGGACAGGCTTACTCCTATGGCTACACCTTC; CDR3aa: CASSSGQAYSYGYTF
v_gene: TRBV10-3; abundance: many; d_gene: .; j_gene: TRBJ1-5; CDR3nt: TGTGCCATCAGTGACCGGCAGGACGGGCAGCCCCAGCATTTT; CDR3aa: CAISDRQDGQPQHF
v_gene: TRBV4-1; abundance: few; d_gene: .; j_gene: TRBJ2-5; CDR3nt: TGCGCCAGCAGCCAAGATCTTAGGGGGGGCAGAGAGACCCAGTACTTC; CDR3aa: CASSQDLRGGRETQYF
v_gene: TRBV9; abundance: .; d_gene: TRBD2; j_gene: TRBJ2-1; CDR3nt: TGTGCCAGCAGCGCGGGGGGGGCCGCCGATGAGCAGTTCTTC; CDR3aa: CASSAGGAADEQFF
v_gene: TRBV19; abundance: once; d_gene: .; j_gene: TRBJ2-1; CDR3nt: TGTGCCAGTAGTGGACAAGCGGGACATTTCGATGAGCAGTTCTTC; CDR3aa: CASSGQAGHFDEQFF
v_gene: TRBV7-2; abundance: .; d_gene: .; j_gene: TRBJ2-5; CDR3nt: TGTGCCAGCAGCTCAGGTGCCTGGGAGACCCAGTACTTC; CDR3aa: CASSSGAWETQYF
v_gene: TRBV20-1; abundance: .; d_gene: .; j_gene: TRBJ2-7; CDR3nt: TGCAGTGCTAGAGATGTACAGGGTGGGAACTACGAGCAGTACTTC; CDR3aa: CSARDVQGGNYEQYF
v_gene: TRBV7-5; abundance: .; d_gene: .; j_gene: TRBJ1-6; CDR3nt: .; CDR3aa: CISVPEAYLEESSYNSPLHF
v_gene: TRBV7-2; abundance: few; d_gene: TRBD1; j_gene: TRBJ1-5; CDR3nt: TGTGCCAGCAGAGATGGACAGGTGGGCAATCAGCCCCAGCATTTT; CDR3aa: CASRDGQVGNQPQHF
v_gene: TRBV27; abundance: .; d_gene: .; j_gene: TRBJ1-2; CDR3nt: TGTGCCAGCAGCCCCGTCCCTACCTATGGCTACACCTTC; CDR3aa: CASSPVPTYGYTF
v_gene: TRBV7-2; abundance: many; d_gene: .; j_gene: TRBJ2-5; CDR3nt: TGTGCCAGCAGCTGGGGGGGCGTGTACCAAGAGACCCAGTACTTC; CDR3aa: CASSWGGVYQETQYF
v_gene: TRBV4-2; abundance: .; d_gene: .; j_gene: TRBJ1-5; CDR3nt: TGTGCCAGCAGCCAGGGACGGCTCAATCAGCCCCAGCATTTT; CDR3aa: CASSQGRLNQPQHF
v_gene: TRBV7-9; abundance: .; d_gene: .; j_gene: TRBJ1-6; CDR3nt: TGTGCCAGCAGACTGGACAGCTCCTATAATTCACCCCTCCACTTT; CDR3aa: CASRLDSSYNSPLHF
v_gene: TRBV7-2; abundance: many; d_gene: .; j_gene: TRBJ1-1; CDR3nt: TGTGCCAGCAGGCCCCGAGGTAGCTCTGAAGCTTTCTTT; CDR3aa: CASRPRGSSEAFF
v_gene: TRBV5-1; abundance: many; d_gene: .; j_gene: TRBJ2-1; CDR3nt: TGCGCCAGCAGCTTTATTCAACGGGCCGAGCAGTTCTTC; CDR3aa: CASSFIQRAEQFF
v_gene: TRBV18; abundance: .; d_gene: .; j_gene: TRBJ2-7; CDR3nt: TGTGCCAGCTCACCAATAGTGGGGTCGGACGAGCAGTACTTC; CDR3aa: CASSPIVGSDEQYF
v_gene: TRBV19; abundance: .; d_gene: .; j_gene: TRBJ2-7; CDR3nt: TGTGCCAGTAGTAGGTCACTCGCTGGCTACGAGCAGTACTTC; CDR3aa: CASSRSLAGYEQYF
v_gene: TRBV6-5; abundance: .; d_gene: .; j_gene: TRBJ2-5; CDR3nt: TGTGCCAGCAGTTCGTTGCGGAGGGGGGGGGAGACCCAGTACTTC; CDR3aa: CASSSLRRGGETQYF
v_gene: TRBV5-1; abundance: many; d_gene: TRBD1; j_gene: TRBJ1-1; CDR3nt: TGCGCCAGCAGCGCAAGGGACAGCAACACTGAAGCTTTCTTT; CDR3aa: CASSARDSNTEAFF
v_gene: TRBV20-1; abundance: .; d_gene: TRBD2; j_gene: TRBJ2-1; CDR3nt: TGCAGTGCGAGAGCCCCACTAGCGGTAGGATACAATGAGCAGTTCTTC; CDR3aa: CSARAPLAVGYNEQFF
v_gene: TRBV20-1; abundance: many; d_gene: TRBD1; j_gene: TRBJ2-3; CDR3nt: TGCAGTGCTGGACAGGCCCGGACAGATACGCAGTATTTT; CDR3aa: CSAGQARTDTQYF
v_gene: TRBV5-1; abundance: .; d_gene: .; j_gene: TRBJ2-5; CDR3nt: TGCGCCAGCAGCTTGGATTCTGGACTACAAGAGACCCAGTACTTC; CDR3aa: CASSLDSGLQETQYF
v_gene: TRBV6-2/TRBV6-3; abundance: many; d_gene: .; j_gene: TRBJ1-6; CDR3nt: TGTGCCAGCCGAGACAGGTTCTCCTATAATTCACCCCTCCACTTT; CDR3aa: CASRDRFSYNSPLHF
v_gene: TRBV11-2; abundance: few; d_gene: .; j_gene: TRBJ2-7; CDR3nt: TGTGCCAGCAGCGCCAGAAACTACGAGCAGTACTTC; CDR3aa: CASSARNYEQYF
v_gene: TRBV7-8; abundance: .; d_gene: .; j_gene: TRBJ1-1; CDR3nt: TGTGCCAGCAGCTTACTAAGCACGGGTCCTGAAGCTTTCTTT; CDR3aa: CASSLLSTGPEAFF
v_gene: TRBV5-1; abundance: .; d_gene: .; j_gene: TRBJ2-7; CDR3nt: TGCGCCAGCAGCTTGGCCGGGTCTGACTACGAGCAGTACTTC; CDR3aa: CASSLAGSDYEQYF
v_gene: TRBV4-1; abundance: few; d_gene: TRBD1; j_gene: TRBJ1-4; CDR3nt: TGCGCCAGCAGCCAAGATTATAGGACAGGGGCGAATGAAAAACTGTTTTTT; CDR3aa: CASSQDYRTGANEKLFF
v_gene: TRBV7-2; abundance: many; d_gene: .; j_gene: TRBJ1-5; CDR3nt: TGTGCCAGCAGCTTAAACAATCAGCCCCAGCATTTT; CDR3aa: CASSLNNQPQHF
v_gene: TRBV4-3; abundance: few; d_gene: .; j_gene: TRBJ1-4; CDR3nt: TGCGCCAGCAGCCAAGGGAGGTCGGCGAACCTGTTTTTT; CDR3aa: CASSQGRSANLFF
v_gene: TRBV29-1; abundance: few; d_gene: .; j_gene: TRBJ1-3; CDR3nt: TGCAGCGTTGTTGGAAACTCTGGAAACACCATATATTTT; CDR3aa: CSVVGNSGNTIYF
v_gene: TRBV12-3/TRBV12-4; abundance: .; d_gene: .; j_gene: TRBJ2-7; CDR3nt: TGTGCCAGCAGTCCCGCCGGGCCCTCCTACGAGCAGTACTTC; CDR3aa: CASSPAGPSYEQYF
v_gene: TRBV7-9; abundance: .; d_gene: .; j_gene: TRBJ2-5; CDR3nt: TGTGCCAGCAGCCCCCTCAGGGTAAAGCACCAAGAGACCCAGTACTTC; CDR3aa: CASSPLRVKHQETQYF
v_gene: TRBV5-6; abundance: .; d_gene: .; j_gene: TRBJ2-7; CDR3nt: TGTGCCAGCGGTAAGGGGAAATACGAGCAGTACTTC; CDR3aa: CASGKGKYEQYF
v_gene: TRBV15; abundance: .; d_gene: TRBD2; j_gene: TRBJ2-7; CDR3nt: TGTGCCACGAGACTGCGGGGGGGAAGCGAGCAGTACTTC; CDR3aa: CATRLRGGSEQYF
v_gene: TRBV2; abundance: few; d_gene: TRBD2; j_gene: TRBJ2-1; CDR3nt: TGTGCCAGCAGGGGTGGACTAGCTGGGGAGCAGTTCTTC; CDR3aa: CASRGGLAGEQFF
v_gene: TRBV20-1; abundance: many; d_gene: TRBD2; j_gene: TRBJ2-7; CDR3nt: TGCAGTGCTAGAGATATGGGGGGGACTAAGTCCTACGAGCAGTACTTC; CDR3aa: CSARDMGGTKSYEQYF
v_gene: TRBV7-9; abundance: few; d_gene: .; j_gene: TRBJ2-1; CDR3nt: TGTGCCAGCAGCTTGGAGCCCATGGGCCCCGAGCAGTTCTTC; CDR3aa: CASSLEPMGPEQFF
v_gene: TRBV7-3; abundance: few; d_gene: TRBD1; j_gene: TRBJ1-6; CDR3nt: TGTGCCAGCAGCTTAACAGGGGGCGCAGACTCACCCCTCCACTTT; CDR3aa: CASSLTGGADSPLHF
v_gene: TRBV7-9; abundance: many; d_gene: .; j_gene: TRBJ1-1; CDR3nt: TGTGCCAGCAGCCTCCCATTGACAAGACTGAACACTGAAGCTTTCTTT; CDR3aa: CASSLPLTRLNTEAFF
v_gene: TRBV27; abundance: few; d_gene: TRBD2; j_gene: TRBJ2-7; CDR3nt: TGTGCCAGCAGTCGGTCTAGCGGGGACTCCTACGAGCAGTACTTC; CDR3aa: CASSRSSGDSYEQYF
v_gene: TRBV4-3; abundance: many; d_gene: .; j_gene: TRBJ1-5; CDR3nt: TGCGCCAGCAGCCAAGCCTCGGGCCACAATCAGCCCCAGCATTTT; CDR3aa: CASSQASGHNQPQHF
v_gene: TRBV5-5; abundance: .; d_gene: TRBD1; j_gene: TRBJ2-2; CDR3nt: TGTGCCAGCAGCCGGACAGGGGGAAGCGGGAACACCGGGGAGCTGTTTTTT; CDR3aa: CASSRTGGSGNTGELFF
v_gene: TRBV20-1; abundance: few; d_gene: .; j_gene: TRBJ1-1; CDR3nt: TGCAGTGCTAGCGTACGCCTTGGCGCTTTCTTT; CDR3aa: CSASVRLGAFF
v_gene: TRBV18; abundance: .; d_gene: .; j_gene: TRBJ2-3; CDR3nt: TGTGCCAGCTCACCACCTCTCACTAGCACAGATACGCAGTATTTT; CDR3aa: CASSPPLTSTDTQYF